The text below deals with one T cell receptor beta chain. In the source study's methods: The authors estimated nucleated cell counts from reference gene primer amplification. Generated by immunoSEQ multiplex PCR, the TCRdb table keeps only in-frame clones and is missing some. That table gives V, J and clone size, and the DNA gave D and trimming. This table has roughly 300,000 clones, approximately 91% appearing once. Recruited during active infection, patients (from Seattle) were subsequently followed longitudinally. This sample is drawn from a study of blood T cell repertoires in COVID-19. At the level of the study: Sites in the United States, Italy and Spain provided acute and convalescent COVID-19 samples. In each case, the material was cDNA or gDNA derived from T cells, B-cell-depleted T cells, or PBMCs.

The receptor was derived from a woman in her thirties with COVID-19, enrolled during active disease. The sequencing input was peripheral blood.

CDR3 residues: CASTDGASGNYEQYF. In DNA form, the CDR3 reads TGTGCCAGCACGGACGGGGCTAGCGGGAACTACGAGCAGTACTTC. The genes are TRBV25-1 and TRBJ2-7; 9 positions match TRBD2. The CDR3 loop spans 15 amino acids. Germline V CDR1 and CDR2: MGHDK, SYGVNS. The J segment lost 3 bases and the V segment lost 7 bases, leaving 10 bases of the junction unmatched.